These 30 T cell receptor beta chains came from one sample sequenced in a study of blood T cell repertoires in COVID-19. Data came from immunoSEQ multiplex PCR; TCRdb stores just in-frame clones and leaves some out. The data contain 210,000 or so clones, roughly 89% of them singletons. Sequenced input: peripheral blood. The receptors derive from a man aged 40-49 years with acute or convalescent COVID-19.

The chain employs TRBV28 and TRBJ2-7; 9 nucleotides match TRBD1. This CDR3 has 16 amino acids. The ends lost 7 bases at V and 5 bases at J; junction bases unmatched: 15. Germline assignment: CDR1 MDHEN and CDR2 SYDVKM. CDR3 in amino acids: CASINPFGTGNHEQYF. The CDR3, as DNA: TGTGCCAGCATAAATCCTTTCGGGACAGGGAACCACGAGCAGTACTTC. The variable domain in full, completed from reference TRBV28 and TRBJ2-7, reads DVKVTQSSRYLVKRTGEKVFLECVQDMDHENMFWYRQDPGLGLRLIYFSYDVKMKEKGDIPEGYSVSREKKERFSLILESASTNQTSMYLCASINPFGTGNHEQYFGPGTRLTVT.

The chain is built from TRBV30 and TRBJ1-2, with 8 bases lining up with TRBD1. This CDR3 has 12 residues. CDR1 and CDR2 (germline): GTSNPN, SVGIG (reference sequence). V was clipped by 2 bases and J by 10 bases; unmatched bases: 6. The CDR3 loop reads CAWSPDRVDYTF. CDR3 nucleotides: TGTGCCTGGAGTCCGGACAGGGTCGACTACACCTTC.

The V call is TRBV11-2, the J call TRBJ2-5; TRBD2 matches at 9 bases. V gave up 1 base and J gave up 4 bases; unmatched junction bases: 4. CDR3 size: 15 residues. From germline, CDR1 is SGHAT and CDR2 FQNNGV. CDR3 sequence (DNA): TGTGCCAGCAGCTTAGGCGCGGGGGGGCCAGAGACCCAGTACTTC. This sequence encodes CASSLGAGGPETQYF. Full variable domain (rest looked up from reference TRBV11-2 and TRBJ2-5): EAGVAQSPRYKIIEKRQSVAFWCNPISGHATLYWYQQILGQGPKLLIQFQNNGVVDDSQLPKDRFSAERLKGVDSTLKIQPAKLEDSAVYLCASSLGAGGPETQYFGPGTRLLVL.

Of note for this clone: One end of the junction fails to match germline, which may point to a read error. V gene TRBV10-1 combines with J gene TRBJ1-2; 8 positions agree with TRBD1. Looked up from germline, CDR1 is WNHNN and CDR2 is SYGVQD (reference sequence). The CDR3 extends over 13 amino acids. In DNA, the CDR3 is TGCGCCAGCAGTGAGTCGATCCAGGGGGCGCGTGCCTTC. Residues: CASSESIQGARAF.

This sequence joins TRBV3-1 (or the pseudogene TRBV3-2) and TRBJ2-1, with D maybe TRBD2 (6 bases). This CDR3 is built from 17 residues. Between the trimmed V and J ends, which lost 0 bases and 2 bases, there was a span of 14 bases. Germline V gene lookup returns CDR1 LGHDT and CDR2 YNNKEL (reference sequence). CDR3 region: CASSQDISSGAYNEQFF. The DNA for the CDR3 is TGTGCCAGCAGCCAAGATATAAGTAGCGGAGCCTACAATGAGCAGTTCTTC.

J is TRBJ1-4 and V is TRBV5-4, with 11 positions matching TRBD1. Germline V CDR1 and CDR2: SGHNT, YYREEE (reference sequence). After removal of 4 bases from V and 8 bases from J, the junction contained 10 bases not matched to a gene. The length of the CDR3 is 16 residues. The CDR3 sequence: CASSPTPGQGEEKLFF. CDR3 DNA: TGTGCCAGCAGCCCCACTCCGGGACAGGGGGAAGAAAAACTGTTTTTT.

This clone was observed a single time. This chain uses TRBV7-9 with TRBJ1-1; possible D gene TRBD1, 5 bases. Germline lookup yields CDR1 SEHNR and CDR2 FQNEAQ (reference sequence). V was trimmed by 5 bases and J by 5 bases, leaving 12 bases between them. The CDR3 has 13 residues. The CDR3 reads CASSLTGGTEAFF. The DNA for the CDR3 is TGTGCCAGCAGCCTCACAGGAGGGACTGAAGCTTTCTTT.

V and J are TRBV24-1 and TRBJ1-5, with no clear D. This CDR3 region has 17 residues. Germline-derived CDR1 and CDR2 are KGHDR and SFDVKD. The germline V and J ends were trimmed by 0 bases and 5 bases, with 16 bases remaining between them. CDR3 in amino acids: CATSDLTAATGHQPQHF. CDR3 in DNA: TGTGCCACCAGTGATTTGACGGCAGCGACGGGTCATCAGCCCCAGCATTTT.

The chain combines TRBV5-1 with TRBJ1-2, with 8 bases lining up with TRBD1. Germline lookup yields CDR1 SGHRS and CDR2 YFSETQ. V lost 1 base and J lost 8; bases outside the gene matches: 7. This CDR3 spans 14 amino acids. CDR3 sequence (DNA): TGCGCCAGCAGCTTGATAGCAGGGGGCACCGGCTACACCTTC. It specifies CASSLIAGGTGYTF.

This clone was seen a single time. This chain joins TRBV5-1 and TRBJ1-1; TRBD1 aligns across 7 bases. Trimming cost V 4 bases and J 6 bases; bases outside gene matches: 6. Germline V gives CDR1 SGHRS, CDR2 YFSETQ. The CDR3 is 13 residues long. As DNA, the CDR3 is TGCGCCAGCAGCCTAAATACAGGGGCTGAAGCTTTCTTT. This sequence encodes CASSLNTGAEAFF.

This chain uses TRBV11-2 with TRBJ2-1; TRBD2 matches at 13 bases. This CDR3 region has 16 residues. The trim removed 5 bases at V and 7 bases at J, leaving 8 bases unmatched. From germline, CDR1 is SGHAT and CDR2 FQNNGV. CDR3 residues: CASSPPGLAGTNEQFF. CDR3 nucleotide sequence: TGTGCCAGCAGCCCCCCGGGACTAGCGGGGACTAATGAGCAGTTCTTC.

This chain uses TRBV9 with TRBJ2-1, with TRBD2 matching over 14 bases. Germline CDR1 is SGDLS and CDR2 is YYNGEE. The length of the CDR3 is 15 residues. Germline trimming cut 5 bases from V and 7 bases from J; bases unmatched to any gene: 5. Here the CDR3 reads CASSATSGGVNEQFF. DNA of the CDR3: TGTGCCAGCAGTGCGACTAGCGGGGGGGTTAATGAGCAGTTCTTC.

CDR3 bases: TGTGCCATCAGTGAGTCTTTCAGGGGCGCAGGTGGCTACACCTTC. This encodes CAISESFRGAGGYTF. This rearrangement joins TRBV10-3 to TRBJ1-2; tentatively, D is TRBD1 (6 bases). The CDR3 has 15 residues. Germline V gene data show CDR1 as ENHRY and CDR2 as SYGVKD. V lost 0 bases to trimming and J lost 7 bases, with 15 bases between them.

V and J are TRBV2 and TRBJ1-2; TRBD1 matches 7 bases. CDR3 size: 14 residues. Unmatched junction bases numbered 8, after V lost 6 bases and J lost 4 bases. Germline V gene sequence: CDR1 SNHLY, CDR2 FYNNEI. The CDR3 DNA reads TGTGCCAGCAGCATACAGGGGCGGGGCTATGGCTACACCTTC. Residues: CASSIQGRGYGYTF.

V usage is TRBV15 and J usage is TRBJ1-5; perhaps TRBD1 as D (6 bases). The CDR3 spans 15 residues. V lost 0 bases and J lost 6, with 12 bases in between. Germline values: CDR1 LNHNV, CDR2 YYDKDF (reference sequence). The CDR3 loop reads CATSRDRGGGQPQHF. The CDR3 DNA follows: TGTGCCACCAGCAGAGATAGGGGGGGAGGTCAGCCCCAGCATTTT.

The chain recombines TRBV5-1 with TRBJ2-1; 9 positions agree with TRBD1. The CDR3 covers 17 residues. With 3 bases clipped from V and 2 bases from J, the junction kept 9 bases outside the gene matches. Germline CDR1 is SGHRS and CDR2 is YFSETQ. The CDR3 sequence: CASSSMIGTGPYNEQFF. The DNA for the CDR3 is TGCGCCAGCAGCTCGATGATCGGGACAGGGCCCTACAATGAGCAGTTCTTC.

The CDR3 coding sequence is TGTGCCAGCAGCAGCAGGCGGGACCGAGCCTACGAGCAGTACTTC. Translating it yields CASSSRRDRAYEQYF. V usage is TRBV3-1 (or the pseudogene TRBV3-2) and J usage is TRBJ2-7, with a possible D match to TRBD2 (6 bases). The CDR3 consists of 15 residues. Germline V lookup: CDR1 LGHDT, CDR2 YNNKEL (reference sequence). V was pared by 5 bases and J by 2 bases, with 16 bases between.

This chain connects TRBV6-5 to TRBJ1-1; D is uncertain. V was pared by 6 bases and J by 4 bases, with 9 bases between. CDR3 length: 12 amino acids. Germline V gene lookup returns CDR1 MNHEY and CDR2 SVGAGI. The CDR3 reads CASSRRGTEAFF. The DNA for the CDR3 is TGTGCCAGCAGCCGACGGGGCACTGAAGCTTTCTTT.

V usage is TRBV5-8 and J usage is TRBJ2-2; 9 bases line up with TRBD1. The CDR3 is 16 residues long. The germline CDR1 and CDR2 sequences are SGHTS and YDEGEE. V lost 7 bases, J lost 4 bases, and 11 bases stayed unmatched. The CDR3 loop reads CASGGTGRIVTGELFF. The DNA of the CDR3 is TGTGCCAGCGGGGGGACAGGGAGAATCGTCACCGGGGAGCTGTTTTTT.

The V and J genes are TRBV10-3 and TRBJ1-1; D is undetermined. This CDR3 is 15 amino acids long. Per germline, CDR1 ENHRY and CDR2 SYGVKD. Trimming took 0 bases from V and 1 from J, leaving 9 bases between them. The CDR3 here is CAISESGGKNTEAFF. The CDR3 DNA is TGTGCCATCAGTGAGTCGGGAGGAAAGAACACTGAAGCTTTCTTT.

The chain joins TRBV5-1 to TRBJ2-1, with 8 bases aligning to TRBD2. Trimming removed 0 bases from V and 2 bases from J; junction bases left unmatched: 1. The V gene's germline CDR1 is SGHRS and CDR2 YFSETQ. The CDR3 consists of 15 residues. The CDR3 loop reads CASSLVSGTYNEQFF. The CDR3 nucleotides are TGCGCCAGCAGCTTGGTTAGCGGGACCTACAATGAGCAGTTCTTC.

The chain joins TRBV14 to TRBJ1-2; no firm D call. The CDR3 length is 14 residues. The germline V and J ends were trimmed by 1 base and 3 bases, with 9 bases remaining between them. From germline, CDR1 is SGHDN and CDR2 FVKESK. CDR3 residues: CASSQGRLDYGYTF. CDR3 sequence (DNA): TGTGCCAGCAGCCAAGGAAGACTGGACTATGGCTACACCTTC.

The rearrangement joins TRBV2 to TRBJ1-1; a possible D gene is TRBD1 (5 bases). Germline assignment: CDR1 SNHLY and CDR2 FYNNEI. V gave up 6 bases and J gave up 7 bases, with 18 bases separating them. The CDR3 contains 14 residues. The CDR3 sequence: CASSGTGGEGEAFF. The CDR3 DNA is TGTGCCAGCAGCGGGACTGGGGGAGAGGGTGAAGCTTTCTTT. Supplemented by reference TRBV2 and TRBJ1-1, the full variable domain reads EPEVTQTPSHQVTQMGQEVILRCVPISNHLYFYWYRQILGQKVEFLVSFYNNEISEKSEIFDDQFSVERPDGSNFTLKIRSTKLEDSAMYFCASSGTGGEGEAFFGQGTRLTVV.

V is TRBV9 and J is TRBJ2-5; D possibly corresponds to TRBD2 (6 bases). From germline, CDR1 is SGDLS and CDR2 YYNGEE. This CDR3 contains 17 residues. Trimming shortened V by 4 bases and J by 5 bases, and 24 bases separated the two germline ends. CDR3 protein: CASSKGREARHRETQYF. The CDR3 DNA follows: TGTGCCAGCAGCAAGGGCAGGGAGGCGAGGCACCGCGAGACCCAGTACTTC.

DNA of the CDR3: TGTGCCAGCTCACCACCCGGCAGGGGGCGTGAAAAACTGTTTTTT. Its translation: CASSPPGRGREKLFF. The rearrangement uses TRBV18 and TRBJ1-4; 8 positions match TRBD1. Germline V gene sequence: CDR1 KGHSH, CDR2 LQKENI. V shed 0 bases, J shed 7 bases, and the junction held 4 bases outside the gene matches. The CDR3 sequence is 15 residues long.

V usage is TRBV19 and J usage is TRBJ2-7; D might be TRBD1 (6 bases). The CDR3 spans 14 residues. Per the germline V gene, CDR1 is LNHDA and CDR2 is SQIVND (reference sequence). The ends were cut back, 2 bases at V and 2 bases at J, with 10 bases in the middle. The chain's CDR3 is CASSIQGKAYEQYF. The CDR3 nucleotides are TGTGCCAGTAGTATACAGGGGAAGGCCTACGAGCAGTACTTC. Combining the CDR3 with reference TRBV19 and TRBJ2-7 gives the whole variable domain DGGITQSPKYLFRKEGQNVTLSCEQNLNHDAMYWYRQDPGQGLRLIYYSQIVNDFQKGDIAEGYSVSREKKESFPLTVTSAQKNPTAFYLCASSIQGKAYEQYFGPGTRLTVT.

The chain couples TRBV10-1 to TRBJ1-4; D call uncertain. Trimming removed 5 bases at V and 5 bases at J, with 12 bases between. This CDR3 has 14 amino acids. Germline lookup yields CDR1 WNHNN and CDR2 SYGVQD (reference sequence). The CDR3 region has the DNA TGCGCCAGCAGTCCCCCGAGAGAAAATGAAAAACTGTTTTTT. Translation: CASSPPRENEKLFF.

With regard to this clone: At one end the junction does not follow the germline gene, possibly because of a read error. CDR3 nucleotides: TGTGCTAGCAGCCTCTCCCCGGGACAGGCGACCCAAGAGACCCAGTACTTC. It yields the protein CASSLSPGQATQETQYF. The chain uses TRBV7-7 and TRBJ2-5; 8 nucleotides match TRBD1. Per germline, CDR1 SSHAT and CDR2 FNYEAQ (reference sequence). CDR3 length equals 17 residues.

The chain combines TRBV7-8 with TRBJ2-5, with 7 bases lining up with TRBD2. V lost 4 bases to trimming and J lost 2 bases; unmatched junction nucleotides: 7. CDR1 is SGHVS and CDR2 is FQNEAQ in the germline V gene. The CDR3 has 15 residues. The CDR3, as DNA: TGTGCCAGCAGCTGGCGGGAGACTCGACAAGAGACCCAGTACTTC. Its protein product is CASSWRETRQETQYF. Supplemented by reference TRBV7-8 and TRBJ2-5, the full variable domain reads GAGVSQSPRYKVAKRGQDVALRCDPISGHVSLFWYQQALGQGPEFLTYFQNEAQLDKSGLPSDRFFAERPEGSVSTLKIQRTQQEDSAVYLCASSWRETRQETQYFGPGTRLLVL.

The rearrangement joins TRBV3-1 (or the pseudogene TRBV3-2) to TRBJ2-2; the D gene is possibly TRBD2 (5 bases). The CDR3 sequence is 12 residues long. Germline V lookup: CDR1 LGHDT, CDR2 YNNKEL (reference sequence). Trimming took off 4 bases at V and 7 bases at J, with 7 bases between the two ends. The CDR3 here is CASSLSVGELFF. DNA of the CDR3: TGTGCCAGCAGCCTTAGCGTCGGGGAGCTGTTTTTT.